The 5 T cell receptor beta chains below come from one sample, sequenced in a study of blood T cell repertoires in COVID-19. Repertoires were generated with immunoSEQ multiplex PCR, while TCRdb's copy carries only in-frame clones and drops some. The sample includes about 89,000 clones, 65% to 80% of them seen just once. Sequencing used peripheral blood. These receptors were obtained from a human donor in a cohort sampled during active COVID-19.

This chain uses TRBV7-6 with TRBJ2-7; 8 bases are a match to TRBD1. V lost 5 bases to trimming and J lost 3 bases; unmatched junction nucleotides: 3. CDR3 length: 13 residues. The germline CDR1 and CDR2 sequences are SGHVS and FNYEAQ. CDR3: CASSPGTGYEQYF. The CDR3 bases are TGTGCCAGCAGCCCCGGGACAGGCTACGAGCAGTACTTC.

The chain is built from TRBV7-3 and TRBJ2-3; tentatively, D is TRBD2 (5 bases). V lost 4 bases and J lost 4, with 15 bases in between. The germline V gene encodes CDR1 SGHTA and CDR2 FQGTGA. The CDR3 loop spans 15 amino acids. The CDR3 DNA follows: TGTGCCAGCAGCTCTTATCGGGGATTGGCAGATACGCAGTATTTT. Amino acid sequence: CASSSYRGLADTQYF.

The rearrangement joins TRBV2 to TRBJ2-7, with 10 bases identical to TRBD2. The V segment lost 2 bases and the J segment 7 bases; nucleotides outside the gene matches: 8. The germline CDR1 and CDR2 sequences are SNHLY and FYNNEI. The CDR3 is made up of 15 amino acids. The CDR3 bases are TGTGCCAGCAGTGAAAGGCTAGCGGGAGTCAGGGAGCAGTACTTC. This translates into CASSERLAGVREQYF.

For the CDR3, the DNA is TGTGCCAGCAGCTACGGACTTCGAAGCACAGATACGCAGTATTTT. It codes for CASSYGLRSTDTQYF. The chain links TRBV7-9 to TRBJ2-3; weak D call: TRBD2 (5 bases). Germline lookup yields CDR1 SEHNR and CDR2 FQNEAQ (reference sequence). The ends were cut back, 4 bases at V and 0 bases at J, with 11 bases in the middle. CDR3 length equals 15 residues. Full variable domain (rest looked up from reference TRBV7-9 and TRBJ2-3): DTGVSQNPRHKITKRGQNVTFRCDPISEHNRLYWYRQTLGQGPEFLTYFQNEAQLEKSRLLSDRFSAERPKGSFSTLEIQRTEQGDSAMYLCASSYGLRSTDTQYFGPGTRLTVL.

This clone is classed as large (0.1 to 1%). The CDR3 spells CASSVGSASSYEQYF. In DNA, the CDR3 is TGTGCCAGCAGCGTAGGATCCGCGAGCTCCTACGAGCAGTACTTC. The chain couples TRBV9 to TRBJ2-7, with D hard to call. The CDR3 contains 15 residues. Germline V gives CDR1 SGDLS, CDR2 YYNGEE. V shed 0 bases and J shed 0 bases, with 10 bases lying between them.